This T cell receptor (beta chain) comes out of a study of CD8 T cells in ankylosing spondylitis. As concerns this clonotype: Its antigen is not known.

Trimming took 1 base from V and 4 from J; bases not matched to a gene: 8. This CDR3 is 16 amino acids long. Germline CDR1 is SQVTM and CDR2 is ANQGSEA. TCRdb passed the 5' RACE reads through MiXCR, listing each CDR3 protein once. The repertoire includes about 340,000 distinct CDR3 sequences, 20% of them detected once, and about an eighth sits in the top ten. Study-wide points: Some of the motif variants had earlier been found in reactive arthritis patients' fluid and blood. A motif in TCR beta, a set of 8 or 9 highly homologous variants, appeared characteristic of ankylosing spondylitis blood. The disease-linked clones had a CD8+ phenotype and low blood frequencies.

The chain recombines TRBV29-1 with TRBJ2-7; 12 bases line up with TRBD1. This sequence was found in a male donor with ankylosing spondylitis or in good health (not recorded which). The sample taken for sequencing was blood, either unsorted or a sorted T cell fraction (not recorded which). CDR3 coding DNA: TGCAGCGTTGAAGCCCCCGGGACAGGGGGCAAATACGAGCAGTACTTC. It is translated as CSVEAPGTGGKYEQYF.